This TCR beta chain derives from a study of neoadjuvant anti-PD-1 for oral cavity cancer. Time point here: after neoadjuvant nivolumab, at surgical resection. Stage II-IVA oral cavity squamous cell carcinoma was new and untreated by systemic or radiation therapy. The patients had HPV-negative, locally advanced oral cavity squamous cell carcinoma. The germline V gene has CDR1 SGHTA and CDR2 FQGNSA. The CDR3 sequence is 11 residues long. V dropped 6 bases and J dropped 13 bases, with 13 bases sitting between them. Sequencing used immunoSEQ multiplex PCR; TCRdb keeps in-frame clones, though not all of them. The repertoire holds just over 65,000 clones, with approximately 85% as singletons. Regarding this clone: Antigen: not known.

Findings of the study overall: Higher pretreatment Treg/Th17 ratios tracked higher pretreatment blood clonality.

The sample consisted of PBMCs, taken after nivolumab (anti-PD-1) treatment. This TCR was recovered from a person aged 35 to 85 with oral cavity squamous cell carcinoma. V and J are TRBV7-2 and TRBJ2-1; TRBD2 might be the D (5 bases). CDR3 region: CASRGSLAQFF. CDR3 nucleotide sequence: TGTGCCAGCAGGGGTAGCCTAGCACAGTTCTTC.